The present entry profiles one TCR beta chain with its context. What it recognizes is unknown. This entry is derived from a study of T cell responses to AZD1222 COVID-19 vaccine. Study-level results: Epitopes outside B.1.351 and B.1.1.7 mutated regions reportedly drew nearly half of spike TCRs.

Trimming cost V 4 bases and J 2 bases, with 8 bases left between them. The CDR3 runs to 13 residues. Germline V gene sequence: CDR1 SGHTA, CDR2 FQGNSA. The method was immunoSEQ multiplex PCR; TCRdb's version includes in-frame clones alone and lacks a portion of them. The table has about 85,000 clones, less than 90% seen once. The receptor was isolated from an adult in good health. The material sequenced was peripheral blood, taken on day 0 of AZD1222 vaccination. The chain has TRBV7-2 and TRBJ1-1; D unclear. The CDR3 reads CASSYKSNTEAFF. CDR3 in DNA: TGTGCCAGCAGCTACAAGTCAAACACTGAAGCTTTCTTT. Full variable domain (rest looked up from reference TRBV7-2 and TRBJ1-1): GAGVSQSPSNKVTEKGKDVELRCDPISGHTALYWYRQSLGQGLEFLIYFQGNSAPDKSGLPSDRFSAERTGGSVSTLTIQRTQQEDSAVYLCASSYKSNTEAFFGQGTRLTVV.